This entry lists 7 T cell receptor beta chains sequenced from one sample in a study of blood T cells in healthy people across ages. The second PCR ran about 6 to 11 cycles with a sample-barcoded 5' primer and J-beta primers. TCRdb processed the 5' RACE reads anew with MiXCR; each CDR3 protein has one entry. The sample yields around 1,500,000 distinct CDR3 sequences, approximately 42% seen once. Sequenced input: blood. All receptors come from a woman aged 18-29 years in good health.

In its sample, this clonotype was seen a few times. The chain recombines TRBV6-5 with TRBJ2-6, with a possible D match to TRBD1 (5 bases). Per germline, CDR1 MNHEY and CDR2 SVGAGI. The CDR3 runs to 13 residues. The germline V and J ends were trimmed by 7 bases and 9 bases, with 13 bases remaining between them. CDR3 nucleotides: TGTGCCAGCAAGACAGTTGGATACAACGTCCTGACTTTC. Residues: CASKTVGYNVLTF.

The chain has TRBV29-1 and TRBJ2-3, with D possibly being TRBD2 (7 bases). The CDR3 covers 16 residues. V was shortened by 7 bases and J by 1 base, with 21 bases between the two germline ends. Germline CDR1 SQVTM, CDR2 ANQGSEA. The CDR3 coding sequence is TGCAGCGCCGGCACCGGGGGGCGGGTCGGCACAGATACGCAGTATTTT. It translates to CSAGTGGRVGTDTQYF.

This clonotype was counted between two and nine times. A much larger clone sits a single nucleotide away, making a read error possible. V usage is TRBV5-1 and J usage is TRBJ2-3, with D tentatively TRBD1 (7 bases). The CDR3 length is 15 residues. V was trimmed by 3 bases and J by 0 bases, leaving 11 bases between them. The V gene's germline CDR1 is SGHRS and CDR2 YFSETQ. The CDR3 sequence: CASSWRGQSTDTQYF. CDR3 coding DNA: TGCGCCAGCAGCTGGAGGGGACAGAGCACAGATACGCAGTATTTT. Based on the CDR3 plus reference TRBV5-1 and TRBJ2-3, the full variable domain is KAGVTQTPRYLIKTRGQQVTLSCSPISGHRSVSWYQQTPGQGLQFLFEYFSETQRNKGNFPGRFSGRQFSNSRSEMNVSTLELGDSALYLCASSWRGQSTDTQYFGPGTRLTVL.

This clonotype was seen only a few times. This CDR3 reads CASSSSNQHQETQYF. DNA of the CDR3: TGCGCCAGCAGCTCCAGCAACCAGCATCAAGAGACCCAGTACTTC. The V gene is TRBV5-1, the J gene TRBJ2-5; D is undetermined. V lost 3 bases and J lost 2, with 14 bases in between. CDR1 and CDR2 from the germline V gene are SGHRS and YFSETQ. There are 15 residues in the CDR3.

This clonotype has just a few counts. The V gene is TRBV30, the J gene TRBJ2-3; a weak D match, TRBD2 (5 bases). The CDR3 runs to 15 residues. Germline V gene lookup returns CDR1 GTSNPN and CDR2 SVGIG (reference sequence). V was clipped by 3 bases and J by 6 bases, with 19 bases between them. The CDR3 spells CAWSGVGSVGDTQYF. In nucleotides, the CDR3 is TGTGCCTGGAGCGGAGTAGGTAGCGTTGGTGATACGCAGTATTTT. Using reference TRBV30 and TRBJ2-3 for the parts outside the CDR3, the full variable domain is SQTIHQWPATLVQPVGSPLSLECTVEGTSNPNLYWYRQAAGRGLQLLFYSVGIGQISSEVPQNLSASRPQDRQFILSSKKLLLSDSGFYLCAWSGVGSVGDTQYFGPGTRLTVL.

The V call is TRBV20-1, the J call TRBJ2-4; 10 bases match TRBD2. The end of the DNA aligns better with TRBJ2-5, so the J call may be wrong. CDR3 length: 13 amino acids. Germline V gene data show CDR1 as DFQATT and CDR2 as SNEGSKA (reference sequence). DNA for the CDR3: TGCAGTGCTAGAACAGCGGGGGGGGAGACCCAGTACTTC. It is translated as CSARTAGGETQYF.

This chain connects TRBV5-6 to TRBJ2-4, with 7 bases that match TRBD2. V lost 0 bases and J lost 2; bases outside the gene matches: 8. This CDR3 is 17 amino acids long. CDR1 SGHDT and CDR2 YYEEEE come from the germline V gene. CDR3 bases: TGTGCCAGCAGCTTGGAATGGGCGGGGGAAACCAAAAACATTCAGTACTTC. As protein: CASSLEWAGETKNIQYF.